A selection of T cell receptor beta chains follows, all from one sample in a study of Ad26.COV2.S vaccination and SARS-CoV-2 variants. TCRdb's table, derived via immunoSEQ multiplex PCR, lists solely in-frame clones and lacks some. The sample has about 350,000 clones, around 84% seen once; the top ten hold 2.5% to 3.5%. The sample here was peripheral blood, taken in a trial of Ad26.COV2.S vaccine versus placebo. The source of these receptors is a person between 18 and 60 years old who received the Ad26.COV2.S COVID-19 vaccine or a placebo. CDR3s include the opening cysteine and the closing phenylalanine or tryptophan. The order of the fields is CDR3 DNA, CDR3 protein, D gene, clone size, J gene, V gene. D genes are given only for firm matches. The size entry is marked missing in some rows and otherwise reads once, few, many or a size class.

CDR3 DNA: TGTGCCACCAGTGATTTGGAGGGCTACGAGCAGTACTTC
CDR3 protein: CATSDLEGYEQYF
D gene: .
clone size: .
J gene: TRBJ2-7
V gene: TRBV24-1

CDR3 DNA: TGTGCCAGCAGCGTAAATAGGTCGGCAGGGGATCTTTATGGCTACACCTTC
CDR3 protein: CASSVNRSAGDLYGYTF
D gene: .
clone size: .
J gene: TRBJ1-2
V gene: TRBV9

CDR3 DNA: TGTGCCAGCAGTTCCCTCGCAGGGGGCGCTGGCTATGGCTACACCTTC
CDR3 protein: CASSSLAGGAGYGYTF
D gene: TRBD1
clone size: .
J gene: TRBJ1-2
V gene: TRBV27

CDR3 DNA: TGCGCCAACCGTAGAGGCGTCGCAGGGGGTGGTGGCTACACCTTC
CDR3 protein: CANRRGVAGGGGYTF
D gene: TRBD1
clone size: .
J gene: TRBJ1-2
V gene: TRBV10-1

CDR3 DNA: TGTGCCAGTAGTATAAGAAAGGGGGATAGCAATCAGCCCCAGCATTTT
CDR3 protein: CASSIRKGDSNQPQHF
D gene: .
clone size: .
J gene: TRBJ1-5
V gene: TRBV19

CDR3 DNA: TGTGCCAGCAGCTTAGCTCGCGGGAGTGAGACCCAGTACTTC
CDR3 protein: CASSLARGSETQYF
D gene: TRBD2
clone size: few
J gene: TRBJ2-5
V gene: TRBV7-9

CDR3 DNA: TGTGCCAGCAGCTTGGAGCGGGACAGGGGGCCCTCTAACTATGGCTACACCTTC
CDR3 protein: CASSLERDRGPSNYGYTF
D gene: TRBD1
clone size: .
J gene: TRBJ1-2
V gene: TRBV5-6

CDR3 DNA: TGCGCCAGCAGCCCTCCGGTGAGGGGCGCTCATAACTGGGGTGGCTACACCTTC
CDR3 protein: CASSPPVRGAHNWGGYTF
D gene: .
clone size: .
J gene: TRBJ1-2
V gene: TRBV4-1

CDR3 DNA: TGCGCCAGCAGCCAAATAGGTGTGCGGGGGATCTACGAGCAGTACTTC
CDR3 protein: CASSQIGVRGIYEQYF
D gene: TRBD2
clone size: .
J gene: TRBJ2-7
V gene: TRBV4-3

CDR3 DNA: TGTGCCAGCAGCTTGGGTAGGGCTAGACAGCCCCAGCATTTT
CDR3 protein: CASSLGRARQPQHF
D gene: .
clone size: once
J gene: TRBJ1-5
V gene: TRBV5-6

CDR3 DNA: TGTGCCAGCAGTTACCCCTTAACAGGGGGGAGCACAGATACGCAGTATTTT
CDR3 protein: CASSYPLTGGSTDTQYF
D gene: TRBD1
clone size: once
J gene: TRBJ2-3
V gene: TRBV6-2/TRBV6-3

CDR3 DNA: TGTGCCAGCAGTTACTCGCGTGCGGGGATTTACAATGAGCAGTTCTTC
CDR3 protein: CASSYSRAGIYNEQFF
D gene: .
clone size: .
J gene: TRBJ2-1
V gene: TRBV6-2/TRBV6-3

CDR3 DNA: TGTGCCAGCAGCGCACAGGGGGTGAACACTGAAGCTTTCTTT
CDR3 protein: CASSAQGVNTEAFF
D gene: TRBD1
clone size: .
J gene: TRBJ1-1
V gene: TRBV9

CDR3 DNA: TGTGCCAGCAACAACTGGGGCAGCCCAAATCAGCCCCAGCATTTT
CDR3 protein: CASNNWGSPNQPQHF
D gene: .
clone size: once
J gene: TRBJ1-5
V gene: TRBV5-6

CDR3 DNA: TGTGCCAGCAGCAGTCCTATTCAGGGCAGTGAGCAGTTCTTC
CDR3 protein: CASSSPIQGSEQFF
D gene: .
clone size: .
J gene: TRBJ2-1
V gene: TRBV27

CDR3 DNA: TGTGCCAGCAGTTCCTACACAGGGGACGGCTACACCTTC
CDR3 protein: CASSSYTGDGYTF
D gene: TRBD1
clone size: .
J gene: TRBJ1-2
V gene: TRBV27

CDR3 DNA: TGCAGCGTTGTCGACATTACAGAGACCCAGTACTTC
CDR3 protein: CSVVDITETQYF
D gene: .
clone size: few
J gene: TRBJ2-5
V gene: TRBV29-1

CDR3 DNA: TGTGCCAGCAGCCCGGTGGGGGGAGGGGATGAAAAACTGTTTTTT
CDR3 protein: CASSPVGGGDEKLFF
D gene: .
clone size: .
J gene: TRBJ1-4
V gene: TRBV5-4

CDR3 DNA: TGTGCCAGCAGTCGGAATGACGACGCTGAAGCTTTCTTT
CDR3 protein: CASSRNDDAEAFF
D gene: .
clone size: .
J gene: TRBJ1-1
V gene: TRBV6-5

CDR3 DNA: TGCGCCAGCAGCCAAGATCCAGGGAACACTGAAGCTTTCTTT
CDR3 protein: CASSQDPGNTEAFF
D gene: .
clone size: .
J gene: TRBJ1-1
V gene: TRBV4-3

CDR3 DNA: TGTGCCAGCAGCGTACTACCGGACGGGAACACTGAAGCTTTCTTT
CDR3 protein: CASSVLPDGNTEAFF
D gene: .
clone size: .
J gene: TRBJ1-1
V gene: TRBV9

CDR3 DNA: TGCGCCAGCAAGTCGGACAGGGAGAACACTGAAGCTTTCTTT
CDR3 protein: CASKSDRENTEAFF
D gene: TRBD1
clone size: .
J gene: TRBJ1-1
V gene: TRBV10-1

CDR3 DNA: TGTGCCTGGCATCCTCCGGTTGGAGGTGAGCAGTTCTTC
CDR3 protein: CAWHPPVGGEQFF
D gene: .
clone size: .
J gene: TRBJ2-1
V gene: TRBV30

CDR3 DNA: TGTGCCAGCAGCCAATCTAGCGACACCGGGGAGCTGTTTTTT
CDR3 protein: CASSQSSDTGELFF
D gene: .
clone size: .
J gene: TRBJ2-2
V gene: TRBV6-2/TRBV6-3

CDR3 DNA: TGTGCCAGCAGCCTTGCGGGACATATACAAGAGACCCAGTACTTC
CDR3 protein: CASSLAGHIQETQYF
D gene: .
clone size: once
J gene: TRBJ2-5
V gene: TRBV6-2/TRBV6-3

CDR3 DNA: TGTGCCATCCCAACGACTAGCGGGGGTGTTGGCACCGGGGAGCTGTTTTTT
CDR3 protein: CAIPTTSGGVGTGELFF
D gene: TRBD2
clone size: .
J gene: TRBJ2-2
V gene: TRBV15

CDR3 DNA: TGTGCCAGCAGTTACGGACAGAGCAATCAGCCCCAGCATTTT
CDR3 protein: CASSYGQSNQPQHF
D gene: .
clone size: .
J gene: TRBJ1-5
V gene: TRBV6-5

CDR3 DNA: TGTGCCAGCAGCTGGTGGTCCTCAAACACCATATATTTT
CDR3 protein: CASSWWSSNTIYF
D gene: .
clone size: .
J gene: TRBJ1-3
V gene: TRBV7-2

CDR3 DNA: TGTGCCAGTAGTAAACTAGCGGGATACAATGAGCAGTTCTTC
CDR3 protein: CASSKLAGYNEQFF
D gene: TRBD2
clone size: .
J gene: TRBJ2-1
V gene: TRBV19

CDR3 DNA: TGTGCCAGCAGTCTAGGGTGGAACACCGGGGAGCTGTTTTTT
CDR3 protein: CASSLGWNTGELFF
D gene: .
clone size: .
J gene: TRBJ2-2
V gene: TRBV27

CDR3 DNA: TGCAGCGTGGGAACAGGACACAGCAATCAGCCCCAGCATTTT
CDR3 protein: CSVGTGHSNQPQHF
D gene: .
clone size: .
J gene: TRBJ1-5
V gene: TRBV29-1

CDR3 DNA: TGTGCCAGCAGCCCAGGGACTAGCGGGGGGTTCACAGATACGCAGTATTTT
CDR3 protein: CASSPGTSGGFTDTQYF
D gene: TRBD2
clone size: .
J gene: TRBJ2-3
V gene: TRBV7-9

CDR3 DNA: TGTGCCAGCAGCTTGAACACTGAAGCTTTCTTT
CDR3 protein: CASSLNTEAFF
D gene: .
clone size: .
J gene: TRBJ1-1
V gene: TRBV7-9

CDR3 DNA: TGTGCCAGCACAAGGACCGGGGAGCTGTTTTTT
CDR3 protein: CASTRTGELFF
D gene: .
clone size: .
J gene: TRBJ2-2
V gene: TRBV12-3/TRBV12-4

CDR3 DNA: TGTGCCAGCAGCCTGTCGGTGGGGGATCAGCCCCAGCATTTT
CDR3 protein: CASSLSVGDQPQHF
D gene: .
clone size: .
J gene: TRBJ1-5
V gene: TRBV7-6

CDR3 DNA: TGTGCCAGCTCCCCGGGTAGCTCTTGGGAGACCCAGTACTTC
CDR3 protein: CASSPGSSWETQYF
D gene: .
clone size: .
J gene: TRBJ2-5
V gene: TRBV2

CDR3 DNA: TGCGCCAGCAGCGGCGGCGACAATGAGCAGTTCTTC
CDR3 protein: CASSGGDNEQFF
D gene: .
clone size: .
J gene: TRBJ2-1
V gene: TRBV5-1

CDR3 DNA: TGCAGTGCTAGTGATAGCGGGAGGGCTGACGAGCAGTACTTC
CDR3 protein: CSASDSGRADEQYF
D gene: TRBD2
clone size: .
J gene: TRBJ2-7
V gene: TRBV20-1

CDR3 DNA: TGCGCCAGCAGCGGCCGGGACAGTAACATGAACACTGAAGCTTTCTTT
CDR3 protein: CASSGRDSNMNTEAFF
D gene: TRBD1
clone size: .
J gene: TRBJ1-1
V gene: TRBV5-1

CDR3 DNA: TGTGCCAGCAGCCTATCCTTCGACAGGGGTTACGAGCAGTACTTC
CDR3 protein: CASSLSFDRGYEQYF
D gene: TRBD1
clone size: .
J gene: TRBJ2-7
V gene: TRBV5-5

CDR3 DNA: TGTGCCAGCAGCAAAGATCTAAAACGGGACACTGAAGCTTTCTTT
CDR3 protein: CASSKDLKRDTEAFF
D gene: .
clone size: .
J gene: TRBJ1-1
V gene: TRBV21-1

CDR3 DNA: TGCGCCAGTTCGCAAGGGCACGGAGACACCATATATTTT
CDR3 protein: CASSQGHGDTIYF
D gene: .
clone size: few
J gene: TRBJ1-3
V gene: TRBV5-1

CDR3 DNA: TGTGCCAGCAGCGGTAGCGGGAGGGGTTACGAGCAGTACTTC
CDR3 protein: CASSGSGRGYEQYF
D gene: TRBD2
clone size: .
J gene: TRBJ2-7
V gene: TRBV9

CDR3 DNA: TGTGCCACCAGCAGACGAGCGGTATACGGGACCGGGGAGCTGTTTTTT
CDR3 protein: CATSRRAVYGTGELFF
D gene: .
clone size: .
J gene: TRBJ2-2
V gene: TRBV15

CDR3 DNA: TGTGCCAGCAGCACTTGGACGGACTCCTACGAGCAGTACTTC
CDR3 protein: CASSTWTDSYEQYF
D gene: .
clone size: .
J gene: TRBJ2-7
V gene: TRBV7-8

CDR3 DNA: TGTGCCAGCAGTCGGGACGGCTCTGGAAACACCATATATTTT
CDR3 protein: CASSRDGSGNTIYF
D gene: .
clone size: .
J gene: TRBJ1-3
V gene: TRBV6-5